Listed here are 6 T cell receptor beta chains from one sample, sequenced in a study of cytomegalovirus exposure and HLA in healthy donors. PCR employed 60 Vbeta and 13 Jbeta primers. Profiling relied on immunoSEQ multiplex PCR, and the TCRdb table lists in-frame clones only, not all of them. The sample shows around 150,000 clones, around 77% of them seen only once. The source material was PBMCs. All receptors derive from a man aged 25 to 40 in good health and CMV-seronegative.

This rearrangement joins TRBV4-2 to TRBJ1-2, with a possible D match to TRBD1 (6 bases). The germline V and J ends were trimmed by 5 bases and 4 bases, with 23 bases remaining between them. This CDR3 comprises 17 residues. Per germline, CDR1 LGHNA and CDR2 YNFKEQ. The CDR3 DNA reads TGTGCCAGCAGCGGCCAGGGGACGGCTGAAGGGGGCTATGGCTACACCTTC. This gives the protein CASSGQGTAEGGYGYTF.

The V call is TRBV6-5, the J call TRBJ1-4; TRBD1 might be the D (5 bases). Trimming took 2 bases from V and 8 from J, leaving 9 bases between them. The CDR3 consists of 13 residues. Germline-derived CDR1 and CDR2 are MNHEY and SVGAGI. In DNA, the CDR3 is TGTGCCAGCAGTTACGTTCAGGGCGAAAAACTGTTTTTT. It is translated as CASSYVQGEKLFF.

The V call is TRBV11-2, the J call TRBJ1-1, with no clear D. This CDR3 is built from 13 residues. Germline V lookup: CDR1 SGHAT, CDR2 FQNNGV. Trimming took 5 bases from V and 2 from J, leaving 9 bases between them. The CDR3 loop is CASSRSPNTEAFF. The DNA for the CDR3 is TGTGCCAGCAGCCGAAGCCCTAACACTGAAGCTTTCTTT.

V is TRBV4-1 and J is TRBJ1-4; 11 bases are shared with TRBD1. Germline V lookup: CDR1 MGHRA, CDR2 YSYEKL. The CDR3 covers 16 residues. Trimming removed 0 bases from V and 7 bases from J; junction bases left unmatched: 4. The CDR3 is CASSQEWGQGGEKLFF. CDR3 coding DNA: TGCGCCAGCAGCCAAGAATGGGGACAGGGGGGTGAAAAACTGTTTTTT.

The J gene is TRBJ1-5, the V gene TRBV7-9; possibly TRBD1 for D (5 bases). The CDR3 covers 16 residues. Germline V lookup: CDR1 SEHNR, CDR2 FQNEAQ (reference sequence). V lost 0 bases and J 4 bases, leaving 13 bases between the germline ends. CDR3 loop: CASSLAIGARNQPQHF. CDR3 nucleotide sequence: TGTGCCAGCAGCTTAGCGATTGGGGCGCGTAATCAGCCCCAGCATTTT. Full variable domain (missing parts from reference TRBV7-9 and TRBJ1-5): DTGVSQNPRHKITKRGQNVTFRCDPISEHNRLYWYRQTLGQGPEFLTYFQNEAQLEKSRLLSDRFSAERPKGSFSTLEIQRTEQGDSAMYLCASSLAIGARNQPQHFGDGTRLSIL.

With regard to this clone: The germline gene is not matched at one end of the junction; a read error may be the cause. In the same sample, other DNA sequences code for this CDR3. The chain carries TRBV7-9 and TRBJ2-7; 14 bases are shared with TRBD2. CDR1 and CDR2 from the germline V gene are SEHNR and FQNEAQ (reference sequence). The CDR3 is 16 residues long. CDR3 amino acids: CASSRTSGRNSYEQYF. DNA for the CDR3: TGTGCCAGCAGCCGGACTAGCGGGAGGAACTCCTACGAGCAATACTTC.